These T cell receptor beta chains were read from a single sample in a study of cytomegalovirus exposure and HLA in healthy donors. Generated by immunoSEQ multiplex PCR, the TCRdb table keeps only in-frame clones and is missing some. The table includes 110,000 or so clones, 7% to 9.5% detected once. The source material was PBMCs. These TCRs come from a woman between 40 and 55 years old in good health and CMV-seropositive. Each CDR3 is given without its conserved first and last residue. D genes are given only for firm matches.

J,V,D,CDR3
TRBJ1-5,TRBV6-1,.,ASSESANFQPQH
TRBJ1-6,TRBV5-6,.,ASSREGQFSPLH
TRBJ2-3,TRBV7-6,.,ASSRTDPERSDTQY
TRBJ2-7,TRBV5-1,.,ASSFLGGEQY
TRBJ1-4,TRBV6-1,.,ASSATLQPQNEKLF
TRBJ2-3,TRBV7-9,.,ASSFAPGLSTDTQY
TRBJ1-6,TRBV7-6,TRBD1,ASSRQGEGYNSPLH
TRBJ1-2,TRBV4-2,.,ASSQDGAVGYT
TRBJ1-1,TRBV6-1,TRBD1,ASSWTGNTEAF
TRBJ1-1,TRBV19,.,ASSIGTGYFVMNTEAF
TRBJ1-1,TRBV4-1,TRBD1,ASSRQGINTEAF
TRBJ2-2,TRBV10-3,TRBD2,AISPGTRVNTGELF
.,TRBV30,TRBD1,AWMADRGFHEQY
TRBJ2-6,TRBV6-1,.,ASQPRDSGANVLT
TRBJ1-1,TRBV5-1,TRBD1,ASSLDLDRANEAF
TRBJ1-3,TRBV6-5,.,ASSVARGNTIY
TRBJ2-2,TRBV15,TRBD2,ATSRDRPALLAGANTGELF
TRBJ1-1,TRBV2,.,ASSWEGLNTEAF
TRBJ2-7,TRBV7-9,.,ASSRKRGEYEQY
TRBJ2-7,TRBV2,.,ASTEGSYEQY
TRBJ2-1,TRBV30,.,AWSRLGSYNEQF
TRBJ2-3,TRBV19,TRBD1,ASSTTGSGGDTQY
TRBJ2-7,TRBV5-1,.,ASSFDRGYEQY
TRBJ1-5,TRBV11-2,.,ASSRWGSNQPQH
TRBJ1-5,TRBV19,TRBD1,ASSIQGAQPQH
TRBJ2-7,TRBV2,TRBD1,ASRFANFGDRATYEQY
TRBJ2-7,TRBV5-5,TRBD1,ASSPPRDRGDYEQY
TRBJ1-6,TRBV11-2,.,ASSTHRDGSPLH
TRBJ1-5,TRBV30,TRBD1,AWGGQGGNQPQH
TRBJ2-1,TRBV5-4,.,ASSLYEYNEQF
TRBJ1-4,TRBV6-1,TRBD1,ASSAGTGVKKLF
TRBJ1-5,TRBV5-1,.,ASSLDSLNQPQH
TRBJ2-5,TRBV27,.,ASSSQGLETQY
TRBJ2-5,TRBV6-1,.,ASSGIPGIRGETQY
TRBJ1-1,TRBV7-3,.,ASSLAPGWAEAF
TRBJ1-3,TRBV7-9,TRBD1,ASSLMTGEDTIY
TRBJ1-2,TRBV4-1,TRBD1,ASSRDRVEYGYT
TRBJ1-4,TRBV25-1,.,ASSESLGQPREKLF
TRBJ2-7,TRBV5-6,TRBD1,ASSTGEGTGYYEQY